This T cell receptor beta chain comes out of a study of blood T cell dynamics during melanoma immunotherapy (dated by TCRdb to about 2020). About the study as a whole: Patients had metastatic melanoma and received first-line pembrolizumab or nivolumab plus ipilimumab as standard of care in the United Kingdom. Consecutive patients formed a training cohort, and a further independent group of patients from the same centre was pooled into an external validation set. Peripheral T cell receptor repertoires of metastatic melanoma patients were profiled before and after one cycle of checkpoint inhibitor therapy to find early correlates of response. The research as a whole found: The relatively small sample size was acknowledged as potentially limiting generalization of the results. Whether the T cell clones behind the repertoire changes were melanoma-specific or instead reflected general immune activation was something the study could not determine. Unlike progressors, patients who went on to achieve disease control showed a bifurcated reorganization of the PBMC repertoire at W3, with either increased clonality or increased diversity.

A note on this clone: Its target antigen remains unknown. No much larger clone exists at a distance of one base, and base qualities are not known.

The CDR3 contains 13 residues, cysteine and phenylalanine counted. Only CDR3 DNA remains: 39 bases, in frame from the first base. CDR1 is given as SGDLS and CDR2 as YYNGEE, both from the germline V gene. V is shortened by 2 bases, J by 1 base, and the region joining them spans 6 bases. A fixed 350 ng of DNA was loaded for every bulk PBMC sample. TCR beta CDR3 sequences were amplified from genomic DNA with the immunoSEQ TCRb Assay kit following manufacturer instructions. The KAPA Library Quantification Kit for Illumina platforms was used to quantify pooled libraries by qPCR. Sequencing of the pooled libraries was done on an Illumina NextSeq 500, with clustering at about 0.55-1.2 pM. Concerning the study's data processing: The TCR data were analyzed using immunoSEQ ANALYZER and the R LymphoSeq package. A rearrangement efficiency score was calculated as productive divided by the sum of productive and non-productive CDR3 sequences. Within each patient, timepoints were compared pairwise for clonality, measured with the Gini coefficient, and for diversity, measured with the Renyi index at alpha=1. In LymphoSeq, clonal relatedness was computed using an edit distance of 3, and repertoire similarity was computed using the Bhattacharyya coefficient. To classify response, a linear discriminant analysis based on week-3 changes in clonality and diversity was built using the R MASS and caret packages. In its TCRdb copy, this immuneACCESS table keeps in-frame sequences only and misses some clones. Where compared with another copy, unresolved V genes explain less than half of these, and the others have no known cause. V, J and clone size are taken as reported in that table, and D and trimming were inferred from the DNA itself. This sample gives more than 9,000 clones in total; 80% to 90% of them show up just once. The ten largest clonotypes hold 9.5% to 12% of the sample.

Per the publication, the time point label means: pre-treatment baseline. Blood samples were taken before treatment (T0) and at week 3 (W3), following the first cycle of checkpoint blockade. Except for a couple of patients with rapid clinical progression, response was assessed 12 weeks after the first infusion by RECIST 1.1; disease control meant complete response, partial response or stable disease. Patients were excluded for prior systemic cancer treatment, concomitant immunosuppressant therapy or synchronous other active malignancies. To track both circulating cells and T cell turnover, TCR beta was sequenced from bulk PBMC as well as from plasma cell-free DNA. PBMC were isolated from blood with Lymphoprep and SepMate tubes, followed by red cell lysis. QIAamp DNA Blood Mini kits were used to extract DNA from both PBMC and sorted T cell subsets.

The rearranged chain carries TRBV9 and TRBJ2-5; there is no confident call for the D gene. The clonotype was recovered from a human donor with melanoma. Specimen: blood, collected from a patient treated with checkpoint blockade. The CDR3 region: CASSVGIQETQYF. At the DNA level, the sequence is TGTGCCAGCAGCGTCGGAATCCAAGAGACCCAGTACTTC. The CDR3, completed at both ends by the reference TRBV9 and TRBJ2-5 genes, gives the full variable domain DSGVTQTPKHLITATGQRVTLRCSPRSGDLSVYWYQQSLDQGLQFLIQYYNGEERAKGNILERFSAQQFPDLHSELNLSSLELGDSALYFCASSVGIQETQYFGPGTRLLVL.